Below are 23 T cell receptor beta chains sequenced from a single sample in a study of Graves' ophthalmopathy and Graves' hyperthyroidism. RNA transcripts were the template, and TCR beta CDR3 regions were amplified from them. HTBI primers served in a first-round RT-PCR, which a second-round multiplex PCR followed. TCRdb re-derived calls from the multiplex PCR reads in MiXCR, one entry per CDR3 protein. The sample lists roughly 400,000 distinct CDR3 sequences, around 16% occurring once. The sequenced sample consisted of peripheral blood. Receptors were obtained from a woman aged 18-35 years with Graves' ophthalmopathy.

In its sample, this clonotype was seen many times. The chain couples TRBV9 to TRBJ2-7; D may correspond to TRBD1 or TRBD2 (5 bases each). The CDR3 spans 16 residues. The ends were cut back, 3 bases at V and 5 bases at J, with 21 bases in the middle. Germline CDR1 SGDLS, CDR2 YYNGEE. The CDR3 loop reads CASSALGTVGIDEQYF. DNA of the CDR3: TGTGCCAGCAGCGCTCTCGGGACGGTCGGTATAGACGAGCAGTACTTC.

The chain uses TRBV14 and TRBJ2-5; no reliable D call. The V gene's germline CDR1 is SGHDN and CDR2 FVKESK. The CDR3 contains 14 residues. Trimming left V 1 base short and J 1 base short, with 7 bases between. CDR3 protein: CASSQVGGQETQYF. The CDR3 nucleotides read TGTGCCAGCAGCCAAGTAGGCGGCCAAGAGACCCAGTACTTC.

This clonotype occurred many times. One base away lies a much larger clone, so this may be a sequencing read error. The chain recombines TRBV18 with TRBJ1-1; D is perhaps TRBD1 (6 bases). Trimming cost V 2 bases and J 9 bases, with 16 bases left between them. CDR3 length: 14 residues. The V gene's germline CDR1 is KGHSH and CDR2 LQKENI. The CDR3 here is CASSPGGAGTKAFF. Here the CDR3 DNA reads TGTGCCAGCTCACCAGGGGGGGCAGGGACTAAAGCTTTCTTT.

This clonotype was counted at least ten times. The rearrangement uses TRBV6-5 and TRBJ2-2, with D perhaps matching TRBD1 (6 bases). The CDR3 has 13 amino acids. Per the germline V gene, CDR1 is MNHEY and CDR2 is SVGAGI. V was clipped by 8 bases and J by 3 bases, with 10 bases between them. CDR3 DNA sequence: TGTGCCAGCGGGCAGGGGTACACCGGGGAGCTGTTTTTT. It is translated as CASGQGYTGELFF.

This clonotype was seen at least ten times. The gene calls are TRBV28 and TRBJ2-7, with 10 bases lining up with TRBD2. The CDR3 is 14 residues long. V was clipped by 6 bases and J by 4 bases; unmatched bases: 6. Germline CDR1 MDHEN, CDR2 SYDVKM. For the CDR3, the DNA is TGTGCCAGCAGCTCCCTAGCGGGAGCGTACGAGCAGTACTTC. Translation gives CASSSLAGAYEQYF. The full variable domain, rest sourced from reference TRBV28 and TRBJ2-7, is DVKVTQSSRYLVKRTGEKVFLECVQDMDHENMFWYRQDPGLGLRLIYFSYDVKMKEKGDIPEGYSVSREKKERFSLILESASTNQTSMYLCASSSLAGAYEQYFGPGTRLTVT.

This clonotype has at least ten counts. A junction boundary mismatches the germline segment, possibly from a read error. The rearrangement links TRBV30 to TRBJ2-7; 7 bases map to TRBD1. From germline, CDR1 is GTSNPN and CDR2 SVGIG (reference sequence). The CDR3 loop spans 15 amino acids. CDR3 residues: CARRSPGTAPYEQYF. CDR3 bases: TGTGCCCGGAGGTCCCCCGGGACAGCACCCTACGAGCAGTACTTC.

The CDR3 sequence: CASSPTGYRPYEQYF. DNA for the CDR3: TGTGCCAGCAGCCCGACAGGATATAGGCCCTACGAGCAGTACTTC. V is TRBV6-1 and J is TRBJ2-7; possibly TRBD1 for D (6 bases). CDR1 is MNHNS and CDR2 is SASEGT in the germline V gene. The CDR3 has 15 residues. Trimming stripped 6 bases from V and 2 bases from J, with 17 bases between.

The chain joins TRBV20-1 to TRBJ2-7; 15 bases are shared with TRBD2. The CDR3 loop spans 18 amino acids. Germline CDR1 DFQATT, CDR2 SNEGSKA (reference sequence). J was trimmed by 5 bases and V by 2 bases; bases with no gene match: 13. The CDR3 DNA is TGCAGTGCTAGAAACTCGGGACTAGCGGGAGGAGCATCCCACGAGCAGTACTTC. It codes for CSARNSGLAGGASHEQYF.

The gene calls are TRBV20-1 and TRBJ2-7, with D possibly being TRBD2 (5 bases). Between the trimmed V and J ends, which lost 7 bases and 0 bases, there was a span of 7 bases. From germline, CDR1 is DFQATT and CDR2 SNEGSKA (reference sequence). The CDR3 is 11 residues long. For the CDR3, the DNA is TGCAGTGGAGGGAGCTCCTACGAGCAGTACTTC. Translated: CSGGSSYEQYF.

This clonotype appeared many times. This chain connects TRBV6-1 to TRBJ1-5; 7 nucleotides match TRBD1. Germline CDR1 reads MNHNS; CDR2 reads SASEGT. This CDR3 contains 15 residues. With 6 bases clipped from V and 2 bases from J, the junction kept 7 bases outside the gene matches. CDR3 sequence reads: CASRRDRERNQPQHF. The CDR3 coding sequence is TGTGCCAGCAGACGCGACAGGGAGCGCAATCAGCCCCAGCATTTT.

This clonotype was counted many times. The rearrangement uses TRBV20-1 and TRBJ1-1, with a tentative D call TRBD1 (5 bases). CDR3 size: 15 residues. The germline V gene encodes CDR1 DFQATT and CDR2 SNEGSKA (reference sequence). V was pared by 1 base and J by 0 bases, with 12 bases between. The CDR3 loop is CSARASGTLNTEAFF. CDR3 nucleotide sequence: TGCAGTGCTAGAGCCTCTGGGACCCTGAACACTGAAGCTTTCTTT.

This clonotype came up many times. This rearrangement joins TRBV6-5 to TRBJ1-1; D is undetermined. V was cut by 6 bases and J by 6 bases, with 17 bases left in between. CDR3 length: 14 amino acids. The germline CDR1 and CDR2 sequences are MNHEY and SVGAGI. The CDR3 DNA follows: TGTGCCAGCAGACCCCTTTTAACAAACGCTGAAGCTTTCTTT. Protein sequence: CASRPLLTNAEAFF.

This clonotype appeared many times. In DNA form, the CDR3 reads TGTGCCAGCAGTTACGATCCGAGATACGACAGGACTAATCAGCCCCAGCATTTT. Translating gives CASSYDPRYDRTNQPQHF. The chain joins TRBV6-2 or TRBV6-3 to TRBJ1-5, with D tentatively TRBD1 (6 bases). The germline V gene encodes CDR1 MNHEY and CDR2 SVGEGT. The CDR3 covers 18 residues. Between the trimmed V and J ends, which lost 2 bases and 4 bases, there was a span of 21 bases.

This clonotype was seen many times. The gene calls are TRBV5-6 and TRBJ2-7; 8 positions agree with TRBD2. Germline values: CDR1 SGHDT, CDR2 YYEEEE. After removal of 2 bases from V and 2 bases from J, the junction contained 18 bases not matched to a gene. CDR3 length: 19 amino acids. DNA for the CDR3: TGTGCCAGCAGCTTTAGGACAGTTGGACGCGGGCGGGAGGCCTACGAGCAGTACTTC. This encodes CASSFRTVGRGREAYEQYF.

Turning to this clonotype: One end of the junction is discordant with germline, which a read error may explain. The V call is TRBV10-2, the J call TRBJ2-7, with D possibly TRBD2 on 6 matching bases. Germline assignment: CDR1 WSHSY and CDR2 SAAADI. The CDR3 is 13 amino acids. Written as DNA, the CDR3 is TGCGCCAGCAGTGAGTCGATGGGGGAGGCCGTGGAGTTC. It encodes CASSESMGEAVEF.

This clonotype was detected many times. J is TRBJ1-6 and V is TRBV30, with 8 nucleotides matching TRBD1. The CDR3 runs to 17 residues. V dropped 8 bases and J dropped 0; count of bases not matched to a gene: 12. Per the germline V gene, CDR1 is GTSNPN and CDR2 is SVGIG (reference sequence). The CDR3 coding sequence is TGTGCCGGCCAAAACCGACAGGGGAGCTCCTATAATTCACCCCTCCACTTT. It codes for CAGQNRQGSSYNSPLHF.

This clonotype has ten or more counts. The rearrangement joins TRBV12-3 or TRBV12-4 to TRBJ2-5; 11 bases line up with TRBD2. The CDR3 contains 17 residues. V shed 3 bases and J 2 bases; nucleotides not matched to a gene: 8. CDR3 bases: TGTGCCAGCAGTTTTAGGGCTAGCGGGGGGCATCAAGAGACCCAGTACTTC. Its translation is CASSFRASGGHQETQYF.

This clonotype was seen ten or more times. This chain links TRBV6-1 with TRBJ2-7; D is perhaps TRBD1 or TRBD2 (5 bases each). V lost 2 bases and J 2 bases, leaving 10 bases between the germline ends. CDR3 length equals 14 residues. Germline values: CDR1 MNHNS, CDR2 SASEGT. The CDR3 sequence is CASSEKGRTYEQYF. The CDR3 DNA sequence: TGTGCCAGCAGTGAAAAGGGACGGACCTACGAGCAGTACTTC.

This clonotype occurred many times. The rearrangement links TRBV7-8 to TRBJ1-5; 10 nucleotides line up with TRBD1. Germline CDR1 SGHVS, CDR2 FQNEAQ. J lost 6 bases, V lost 4 bases, and 3 bases had no gene match. CDR3 length: 14 residues. The chain's CDR3 is CASSSGQGSQPQHF. In DNA form, the CDR3 reads TGTGCCAGCAGCTCGGGACAGGGGAGTCAGCCCCAGCATTTT. Combining the CDR3 with reference TRBV7-8 and TRBJ1-5 gives the whole variable domain GAGVSQSPRYKVAKRGQDVALRCDPISGHVSLFWYQQALGQGPEFLTYFQNEAQLDKSGLPSDRFFAERPEGSVSTLKIQRTQQEDSAVYLCASSSGQGSQPQHFGDGTRLSIL.

The gene calls are TRBV28 and TRBJ2-7, with 10 bases matching TRBD2. The CDR3 contains 16 residues. The ends lost 3 bases at V and 0 bases at J; junction bases unmatched: 5. The germline V gene encodes CDR1 MDHEN and CDR2 SYDVKM. This CDR3 is CASSFGLAVLSYEQYF. The CDR3, as DNA: TGTGCCAGCAGTTTTGGACTAGCGGTCCTCTCCTACGAGCAGTACTTC.

This clonotype was recorded at least ten times. The chain is built from TRBV6-2 or TRBV6-3 and TRBJ1-1; the D gene is possibly TRBD1 (6 bases). Germline values: CDR1 MNHEY, CDR2 SVGEGT. Trimming stripped 4 bases from V and 2 bases from J, with 14 bases between. This CDR3 has 15 residues. The DNA of the CDR3 is TGTGCCAGCAGTTCCGCGACAGGCTCAAACACTGAAGCTTTCTTT. This encodes CASSSATGSNTEAFF.

The J gene is TRBJ1-1, the V gene TRBV29-1; 7 bases are a match to TRBD1. The J segment lost 0 bases and the V segment lost 5 bases, leaving 6 bases of the junction unmatched. CDR3 length: 14 residues. The germline V gene has CDR1 SQVTM and CDR2 ANQGSEA. The CDR3 loop reads CSVQRQGLNTEAFF. CDR3 in DNA: TGCAGCGTTCAACGACAGGGTTTGAACACTGAAGCTTTCTTT.

The chain joins TRBV9 to TRBJ1-2; D uncertain. Germline-derived CDR1 and CDR2 are SGDLS and YYNGEE. V was cut by 1 base and J by 8 bases, with 12 bases left in between. This CDR3 has 13 amino acids. The CDR3 spells CASSVNTAGGYTF. The CDR3 DNA reads as TGTGCCAGCAGCGTAAACACAGCCGGCGGCTACACCTTC. The complete variable domain, with remaining parts taken from reference TRBV9 and TRBJ1-2, reads DSGVTQTPKHLITATGQRVTLRCSPRSGDLSVYWYQQSLDQGLQFLIQYYNGEERAKGNILERFSAQQFPDLHSELNLSSLELGDSALYFCASSVNTAGGYTFGSGTRLTVV.